This TCR beta chain is drawn from a study of T cells in Graves' hyperthyroidism and ophthalmopathy. Study-level background: Peripheral blood was collected at initial diagnosis, before any treatment.

RNA transcripts served as the template for amplifying TCR beta CDR3 regions. The HTBI primer set was used in a first-round RT-PCR of the TCR CDR3. TCRdb processed the multiplex PCR reads anew with MiXCR; each CDR3 protein has one entry. Seen here are about 200,000 distinct CDR3 sequences, approximately 16% observed once, and the top ten hold approximately 56%. This clonotype was recorded many times. Trimming took off 6 bases at V and 2 bases at J, with 14 bases between the two ends. The CDR3 totals 14 residues. Germline assignment: CDR1 DFQATT and CDR2 SNEGSKA (reference sequence). The chain has TRBV20-1 and TRBJ1-5, with D unresolved. The TCR comes from a woman aged 45-65 years with Graves' hyperthyroidism. Sequenced: blood. CDR3 DNA: TGCAGTGCCAGCGAACGAGGGCGCAATCAGCCCCAGCATTTT. Protein sequence: CSASERGRNQPQHF.